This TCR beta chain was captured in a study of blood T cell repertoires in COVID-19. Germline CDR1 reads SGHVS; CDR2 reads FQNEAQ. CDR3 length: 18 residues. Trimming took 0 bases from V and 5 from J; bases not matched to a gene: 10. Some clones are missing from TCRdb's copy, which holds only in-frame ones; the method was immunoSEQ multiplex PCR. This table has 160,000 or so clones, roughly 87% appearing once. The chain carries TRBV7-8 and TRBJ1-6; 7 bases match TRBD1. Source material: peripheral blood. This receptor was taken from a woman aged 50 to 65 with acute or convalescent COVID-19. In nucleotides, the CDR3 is TGTGCCAGCAGCTTAGCACCCGTGTCGGGACAGCATAATTCACCCCTCCACTTT. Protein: CASSLAPVSGQHNSPLHF.